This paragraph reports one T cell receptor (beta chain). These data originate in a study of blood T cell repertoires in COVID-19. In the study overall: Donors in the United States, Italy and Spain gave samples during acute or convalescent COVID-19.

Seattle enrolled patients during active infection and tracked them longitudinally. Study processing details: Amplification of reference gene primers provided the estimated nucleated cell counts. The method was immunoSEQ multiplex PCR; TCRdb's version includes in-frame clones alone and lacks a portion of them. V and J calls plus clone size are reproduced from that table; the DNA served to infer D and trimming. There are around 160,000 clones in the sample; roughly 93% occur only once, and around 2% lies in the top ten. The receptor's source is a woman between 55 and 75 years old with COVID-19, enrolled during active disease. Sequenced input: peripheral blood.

The CDR3 loop is CASSGDRGRGGYTF. DNA for the CDR3: TGTGCCAGCAGCGGGGACAGGGGGCGCGGTGGCTACACCTTC. The genes are TRBV9 and TRBJ1-2, with 12 bases fitting TRBD1. The CDR3 runs to 14 residues. Germline V gene lookup returns CDR1 SGDLS and CDR2 YYNGEE. V was clipped by 3 bases and J by 7 bases; unmatched bases: 4.